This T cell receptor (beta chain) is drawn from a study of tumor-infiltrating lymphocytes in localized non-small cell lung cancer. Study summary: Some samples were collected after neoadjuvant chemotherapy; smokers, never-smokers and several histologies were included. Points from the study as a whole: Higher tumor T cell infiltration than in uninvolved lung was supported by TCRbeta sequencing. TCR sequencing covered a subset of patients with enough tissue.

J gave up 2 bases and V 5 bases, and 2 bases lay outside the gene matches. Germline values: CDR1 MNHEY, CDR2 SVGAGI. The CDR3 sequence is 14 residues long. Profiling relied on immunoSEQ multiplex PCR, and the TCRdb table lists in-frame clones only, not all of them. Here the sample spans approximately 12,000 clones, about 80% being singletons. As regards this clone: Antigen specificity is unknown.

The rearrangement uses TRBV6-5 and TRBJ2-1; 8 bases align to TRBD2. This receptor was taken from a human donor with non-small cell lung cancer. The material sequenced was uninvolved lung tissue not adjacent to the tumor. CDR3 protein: CASSRAGAYNEQFF. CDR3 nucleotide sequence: TGTGCCAGCAGTAGAGCGGGAGCCTACAATGAGCAGTTCTTC.